This T cell receptor (beta chain) was documented in a study of shared clonotypes between healthy human individuals. Overall study findings and caveats: Read depth was anticipated to influence clonotype sharing among donors.

Comments on this clone: Its antigen is currently unknown.

Repertoires were generated with immunoSEQ multiplex PCR, while TCRdb's copy carries only in-frame clones and drops some. The table includes 520,000 or so clones, 79% detected once. The V gene's germline CDR1 is KGHSH and CDR2 LQKENI. V was pared by 5 bases and J by 0 bases, with 14 bases between. The CDR3 totals 16 residues. V usage is TRBV18 and J usage is TRBJ2-1, with no clear D. This clonotype originated in a woman aged 35 to 49 in good health. Some clones in this sample may be carry-over from other donors' samples. Sequenced material: PBMCs. This chain's CDR3 is CASSNLIPSSYNEQFF. The CDR3 coding sequence is TGTGCCAGCTCAAACCTCATCCCTAGCTCCTACAATGAGCAGTTCTTC.